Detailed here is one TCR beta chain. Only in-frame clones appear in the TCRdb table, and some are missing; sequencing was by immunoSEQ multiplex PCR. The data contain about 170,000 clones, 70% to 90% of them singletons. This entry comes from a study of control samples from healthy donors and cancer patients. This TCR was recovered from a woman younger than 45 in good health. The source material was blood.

The CDR3 nucleotides read TGTGCCAGCTCATTACCAGGGGGGGAGAACACTGAAGCTTTCTTT. Encoded protein: CASSLPGGENTEAFF. V and J are TRBV18 and TRBJ1-1, with 7 bases aligning to TRBD1. The CDR3 extends over 15 amino acids. Germline V lookup: CDR1 KGHSH, CDR2 LQKENI. V shed 5 bases and J 1 base; nucleotides not matched to a gene: 7.